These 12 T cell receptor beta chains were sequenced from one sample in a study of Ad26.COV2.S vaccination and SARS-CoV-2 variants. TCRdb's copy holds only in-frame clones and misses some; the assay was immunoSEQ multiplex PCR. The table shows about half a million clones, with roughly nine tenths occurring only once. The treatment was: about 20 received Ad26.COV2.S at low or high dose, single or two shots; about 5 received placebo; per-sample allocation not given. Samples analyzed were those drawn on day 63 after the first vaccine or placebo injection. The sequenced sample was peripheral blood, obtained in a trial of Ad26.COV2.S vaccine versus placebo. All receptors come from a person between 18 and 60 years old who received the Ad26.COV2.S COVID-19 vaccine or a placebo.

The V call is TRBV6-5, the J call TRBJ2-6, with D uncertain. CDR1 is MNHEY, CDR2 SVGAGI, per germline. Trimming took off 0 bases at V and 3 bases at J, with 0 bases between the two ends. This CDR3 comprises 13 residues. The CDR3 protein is CASSYSGANVLTF. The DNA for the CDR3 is TGTGCCAGCAGTTACTCTGGGGCCAACGTCCTGACTTTC.

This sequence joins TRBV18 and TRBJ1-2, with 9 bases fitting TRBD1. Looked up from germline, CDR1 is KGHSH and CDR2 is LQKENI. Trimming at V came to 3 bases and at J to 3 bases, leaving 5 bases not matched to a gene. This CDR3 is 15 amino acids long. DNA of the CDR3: TGTGCCAGCTCACCGAAGACAGGGGGTGACTATGGCTACACCTTC. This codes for CASSPKTGGDYGYTF.

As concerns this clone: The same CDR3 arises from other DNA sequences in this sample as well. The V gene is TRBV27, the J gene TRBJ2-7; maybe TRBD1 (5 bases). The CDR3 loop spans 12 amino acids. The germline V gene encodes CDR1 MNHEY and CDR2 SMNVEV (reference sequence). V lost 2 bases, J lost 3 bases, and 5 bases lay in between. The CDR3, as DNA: TGTGCCAGCAGTTTACAGGGCTACGAGCAGTACTTC. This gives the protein CASSLQGYEQYF.

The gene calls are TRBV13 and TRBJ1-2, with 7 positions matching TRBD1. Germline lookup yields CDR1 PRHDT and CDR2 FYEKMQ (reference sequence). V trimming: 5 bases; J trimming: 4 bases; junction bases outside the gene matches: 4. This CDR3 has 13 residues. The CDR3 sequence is CASSQGTAYGYTF. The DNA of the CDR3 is TGTGCCAGCAGCCAAGGGACAGCCTATGGCTACACCTTC. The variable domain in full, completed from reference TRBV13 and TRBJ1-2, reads AAGVIQSPRHLIKEKRETATLKCYPIPRHDTVYWYQQGPGQDPQFLISFYEKMQSDKGSIPDRFSAQQFSDYHSELNMSSLELGDSALYFCASSQGTAYGYTFGSGTRLTVV.

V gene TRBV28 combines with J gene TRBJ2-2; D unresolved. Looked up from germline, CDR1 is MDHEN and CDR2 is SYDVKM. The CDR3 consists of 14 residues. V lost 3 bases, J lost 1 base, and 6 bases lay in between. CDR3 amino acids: CASSFWGNTGELFF. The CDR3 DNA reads TGTGCCAGCAGTTTTTGGGGGAACACCGGGGAGCTGTTTTTT.

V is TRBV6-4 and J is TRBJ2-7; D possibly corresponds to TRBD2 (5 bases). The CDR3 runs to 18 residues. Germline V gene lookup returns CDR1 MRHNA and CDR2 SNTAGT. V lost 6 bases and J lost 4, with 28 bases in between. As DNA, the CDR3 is TGTGCCAGCAGGGGGAGTCCTCTCGTGGAATTACGCTCTTACGAGCAGTACTTC. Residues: CASRGSPLVELRSYEQYF.

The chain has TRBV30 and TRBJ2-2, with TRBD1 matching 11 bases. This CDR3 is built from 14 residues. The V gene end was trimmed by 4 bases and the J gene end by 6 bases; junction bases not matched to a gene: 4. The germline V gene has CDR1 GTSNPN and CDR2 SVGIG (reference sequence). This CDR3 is CAWTRDRGSGELFF. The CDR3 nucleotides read TGTGCCTGGACACGGGACAGGGGGTCCGGGGAGCTGTTTTTT.

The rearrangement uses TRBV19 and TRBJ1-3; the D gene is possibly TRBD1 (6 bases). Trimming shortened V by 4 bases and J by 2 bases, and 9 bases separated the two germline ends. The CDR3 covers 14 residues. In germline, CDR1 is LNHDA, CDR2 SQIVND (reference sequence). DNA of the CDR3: TGTGCCAGTAGTACCGCAGGGGCTGGAAACACCATATATTTT. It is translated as CASSTAGAGNTIYF.

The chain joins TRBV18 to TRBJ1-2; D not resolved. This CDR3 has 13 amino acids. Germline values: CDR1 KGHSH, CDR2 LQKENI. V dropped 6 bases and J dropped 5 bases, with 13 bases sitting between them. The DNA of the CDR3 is TGTGCCAGCTCTCCTGCTACCGGGTATGGCTACACCTTC. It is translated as CASSPATGYGYTF.

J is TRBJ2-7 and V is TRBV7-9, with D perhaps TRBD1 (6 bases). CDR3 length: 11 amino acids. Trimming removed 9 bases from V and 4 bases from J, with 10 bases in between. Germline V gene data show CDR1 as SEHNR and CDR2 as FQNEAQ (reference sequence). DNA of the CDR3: TGTGCCAGTACACAGGGTTACGAGCAGTACTTC. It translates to CASTQGYEQYF.

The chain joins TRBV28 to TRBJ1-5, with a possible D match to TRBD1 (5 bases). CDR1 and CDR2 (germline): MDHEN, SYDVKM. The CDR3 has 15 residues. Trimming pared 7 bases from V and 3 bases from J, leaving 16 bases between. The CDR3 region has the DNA TGTGCCAGCACGTTGGGGGTGGCGGTCAATCAGCCCCAGCATTTT. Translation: CASTLGVAVNQPQHF.

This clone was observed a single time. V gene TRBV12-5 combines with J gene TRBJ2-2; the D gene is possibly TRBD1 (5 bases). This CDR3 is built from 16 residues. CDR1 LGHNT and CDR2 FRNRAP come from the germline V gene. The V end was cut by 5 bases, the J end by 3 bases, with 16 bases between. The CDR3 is CASGQPPGAYTGELFF. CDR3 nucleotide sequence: TGTGCTAGTGGTCAACCCCCTGGGGCGTACACCGGGGAGCTGTTTTTT.